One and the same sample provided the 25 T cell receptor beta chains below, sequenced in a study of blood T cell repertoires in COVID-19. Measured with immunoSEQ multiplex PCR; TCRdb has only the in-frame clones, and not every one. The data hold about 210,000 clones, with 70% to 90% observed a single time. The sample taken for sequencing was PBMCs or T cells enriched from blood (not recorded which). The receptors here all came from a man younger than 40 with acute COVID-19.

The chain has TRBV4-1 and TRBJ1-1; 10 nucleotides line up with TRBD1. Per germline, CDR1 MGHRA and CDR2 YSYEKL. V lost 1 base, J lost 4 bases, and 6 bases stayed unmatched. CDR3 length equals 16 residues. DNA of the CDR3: TGCGCCAGCAGCCAAGCTACGGACAGGGGGGGCACTGAAGCTTTCTTT. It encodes CASSQATDRGGTEAFF.

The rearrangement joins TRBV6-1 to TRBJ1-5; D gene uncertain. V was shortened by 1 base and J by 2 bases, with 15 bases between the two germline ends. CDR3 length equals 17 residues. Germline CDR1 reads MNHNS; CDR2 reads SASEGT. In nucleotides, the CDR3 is TGTGCCAGCAGTGAAGGCTTGGGGAGTTTGGGCAATCAGCCCCAGCATTTT. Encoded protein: CASSEGLGSLGNQPQHF.

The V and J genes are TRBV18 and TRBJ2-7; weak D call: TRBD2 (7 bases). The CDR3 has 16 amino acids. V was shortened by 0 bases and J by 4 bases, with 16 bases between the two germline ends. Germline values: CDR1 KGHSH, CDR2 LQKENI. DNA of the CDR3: TGTGCCAGCTCACCACCGGGGATAGGGGGGGGATACGAGCAGTACTTC. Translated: CASSPPGIGGGYEQYF.

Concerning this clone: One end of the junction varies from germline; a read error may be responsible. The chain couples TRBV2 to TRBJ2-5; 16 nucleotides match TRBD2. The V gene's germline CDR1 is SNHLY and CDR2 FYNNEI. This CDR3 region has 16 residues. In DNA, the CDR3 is TGTGCCAGCAGGGAAGGGACTAGCGGGGGGGAAGAGACCCAGTACTTC. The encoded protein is CASREGTSGGEETQYF.

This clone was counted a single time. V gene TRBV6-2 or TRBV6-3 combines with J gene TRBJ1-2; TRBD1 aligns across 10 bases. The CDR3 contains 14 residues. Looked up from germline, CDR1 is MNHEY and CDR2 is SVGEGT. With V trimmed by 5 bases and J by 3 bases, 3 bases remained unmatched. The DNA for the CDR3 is TGTGCCAGCAGTCGGACAGGGGGGGACTATGGCTACACCTTC. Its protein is CASSRTGGDYGYTF.

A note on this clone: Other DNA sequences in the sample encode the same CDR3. CDR3 coding DNA: TGTGCCAGCAGCTCCGACAGGGGATCCGGAAACACCATATATTTT. Translating gives CASSSDRGSGNTIYF. The rearrangement uses TRBV7-9 and TRBJ1-3; 8 nucleotides agree with TRBD1. The V gene end was trimmed by 4 bases and the J gene end by 4 bases; junction bases not matched to a gene: 6. CDR1 is SEHNR and CDR2 is FQNEAQ in the germline V gene (reference sequence). CDR3 length: 15 residues.

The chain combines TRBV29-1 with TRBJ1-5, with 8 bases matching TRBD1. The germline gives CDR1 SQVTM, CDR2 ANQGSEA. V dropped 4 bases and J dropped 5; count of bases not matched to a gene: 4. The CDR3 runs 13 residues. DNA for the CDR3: TGCAGCGTTGGGCAGGGGGCTCATCAGCCCCAGCATTTT. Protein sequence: CSVGQGAHQPQHF.

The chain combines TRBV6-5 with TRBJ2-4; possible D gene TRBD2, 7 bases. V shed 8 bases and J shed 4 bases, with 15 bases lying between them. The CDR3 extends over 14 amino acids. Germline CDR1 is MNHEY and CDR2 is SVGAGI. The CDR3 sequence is CASWVGGGKNIQYF. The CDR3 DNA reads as TGTGCCAGCTGGGTGGGAGGGGGTAAAAACATTCAGTACTTC.

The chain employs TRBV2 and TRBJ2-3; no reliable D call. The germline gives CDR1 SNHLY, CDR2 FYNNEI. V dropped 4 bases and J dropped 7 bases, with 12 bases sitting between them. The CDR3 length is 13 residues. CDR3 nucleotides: TGTGCCAGCAGTGTCCTATCCTCTAATACGCAGTATTTT. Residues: CASSVLSSNTQYF.

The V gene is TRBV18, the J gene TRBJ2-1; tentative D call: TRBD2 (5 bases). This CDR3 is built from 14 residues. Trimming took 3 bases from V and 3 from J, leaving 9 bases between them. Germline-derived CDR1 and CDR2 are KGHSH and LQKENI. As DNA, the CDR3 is TGTGCCAGCTCACCCCTAGCCAACTACAATGAGCAGTTCTTC. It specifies CASSPLANYNEQFF.

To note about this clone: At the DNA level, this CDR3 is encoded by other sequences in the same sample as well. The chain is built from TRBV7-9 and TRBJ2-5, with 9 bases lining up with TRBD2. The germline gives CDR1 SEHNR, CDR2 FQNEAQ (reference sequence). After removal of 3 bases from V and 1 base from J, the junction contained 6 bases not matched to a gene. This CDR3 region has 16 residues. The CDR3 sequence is CASSLGSGGLQETQYF. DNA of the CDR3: TGTGCCAGCAGCTTGGGCAGCGGGGGGCTCCAAGAGACCCAGTACTTC.

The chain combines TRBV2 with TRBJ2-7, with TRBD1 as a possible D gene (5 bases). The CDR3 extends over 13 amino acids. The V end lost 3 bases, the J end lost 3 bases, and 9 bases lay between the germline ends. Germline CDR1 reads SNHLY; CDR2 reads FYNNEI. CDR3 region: CASSDVTDYEQYF. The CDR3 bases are TGTGCCAGCAGTGACGTGACAGACTACGAGCAGTACTTC.

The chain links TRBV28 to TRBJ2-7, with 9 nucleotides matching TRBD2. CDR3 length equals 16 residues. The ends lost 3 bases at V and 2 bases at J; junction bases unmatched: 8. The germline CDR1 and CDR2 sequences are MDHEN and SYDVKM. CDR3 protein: CASSFLLAGLTYEQYF. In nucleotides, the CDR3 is TGTGCCAGCAGTTTCCTCCTAGCGGGGCTTACCTACGAGCAGTACTTC.

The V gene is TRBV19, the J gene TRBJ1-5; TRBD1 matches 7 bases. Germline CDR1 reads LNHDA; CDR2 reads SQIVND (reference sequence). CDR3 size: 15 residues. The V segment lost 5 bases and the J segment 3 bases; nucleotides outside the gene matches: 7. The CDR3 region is CASSPGGQINQPQHF. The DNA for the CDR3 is TGTGCCAGTAGTCCCGGGGGACAGATCAATCAGCCCCAGCATTTT.

The CDR3 DNA reads TGTGCCAGTAGTATCCTGGACAGAGGTTCACCCCTCCACTTT. Amino acid sequence: CASSILDRGSPLHF. The rearrangement links TRBV19 to TRBJ1-6; possible D gene TRBD1, 6 bases. Germline V gene lookup returns CDR1 LNHDA and CDR2 SQIVND (reference sequence). This CDR3 contains 14 residues. Trimming stripped 3 bases from V and 9 bases from J, with 12 bases between.

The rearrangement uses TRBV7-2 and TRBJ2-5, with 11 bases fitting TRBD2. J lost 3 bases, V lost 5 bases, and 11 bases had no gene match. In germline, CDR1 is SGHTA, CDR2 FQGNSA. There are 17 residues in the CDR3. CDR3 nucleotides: TGTGCCAGCAGCCTCCAACGAGGGACTAGCGGAAAAGAGACCCAGTACTTC. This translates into CASSLQRGTSGKETQYF.

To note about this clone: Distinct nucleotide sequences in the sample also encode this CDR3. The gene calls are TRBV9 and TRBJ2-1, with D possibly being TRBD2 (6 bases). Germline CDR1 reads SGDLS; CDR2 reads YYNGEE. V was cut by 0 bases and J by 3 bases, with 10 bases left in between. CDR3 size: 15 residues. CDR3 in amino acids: CASSVGSSGYNEQFF. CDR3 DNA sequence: TGTGCCAGCAGCGTAGGTAGTAGCGGCTACAATGAGCAGTTCTTC.

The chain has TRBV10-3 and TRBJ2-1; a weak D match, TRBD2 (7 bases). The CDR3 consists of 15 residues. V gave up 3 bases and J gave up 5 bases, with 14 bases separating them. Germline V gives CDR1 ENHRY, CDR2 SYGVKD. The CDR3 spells CAISDGGGLDNEQFF. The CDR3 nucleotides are TGTGCCATCAGTGATGGGGGGGGCCTAGACAATGAGCAGTTCTTC.

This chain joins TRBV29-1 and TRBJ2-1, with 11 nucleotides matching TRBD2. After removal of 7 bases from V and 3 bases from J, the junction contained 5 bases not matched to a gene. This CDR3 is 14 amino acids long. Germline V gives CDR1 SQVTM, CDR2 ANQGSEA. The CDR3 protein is CSEVAGGIYNEQFF. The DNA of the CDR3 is TGCAGCGAGGTAGCGGGGGGGATCTACAATGAGCAGTTCTTC.

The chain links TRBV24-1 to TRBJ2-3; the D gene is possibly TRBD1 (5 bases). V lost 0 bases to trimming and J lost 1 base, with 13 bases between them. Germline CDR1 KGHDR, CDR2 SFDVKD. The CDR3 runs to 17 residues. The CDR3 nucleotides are TGTGCCACCAGTGATTTGGACCAGGGCAGGGGCACAGATACGCAGTATTTT. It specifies CATSDLDQGRGTDTQYF.

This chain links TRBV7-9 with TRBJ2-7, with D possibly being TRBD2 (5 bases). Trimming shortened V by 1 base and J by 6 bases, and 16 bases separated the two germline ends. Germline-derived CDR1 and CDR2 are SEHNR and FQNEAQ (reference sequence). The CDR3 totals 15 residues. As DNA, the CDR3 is TGTGCCAGCAGCTTAGAGGGAAAAGGAGGCCGCGAGCAGTACTTC. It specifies CASSLEGKGGREQYF.

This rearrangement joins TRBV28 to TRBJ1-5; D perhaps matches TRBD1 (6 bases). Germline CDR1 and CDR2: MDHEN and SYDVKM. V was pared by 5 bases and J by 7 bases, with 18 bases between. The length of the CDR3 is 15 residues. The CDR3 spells CASSKTLDRGQPQHF. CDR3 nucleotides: TGTGCCAGCAGTAAGACCCTGGACAGAGGCCAGCCCCAGCATTTT.

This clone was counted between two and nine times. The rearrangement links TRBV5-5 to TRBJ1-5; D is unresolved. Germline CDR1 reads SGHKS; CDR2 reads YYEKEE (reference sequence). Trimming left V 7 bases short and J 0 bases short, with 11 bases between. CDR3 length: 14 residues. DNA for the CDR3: TGTGCCAGCTCGGCGGTTAATAGCAATCAGCCCCAGCATTTT. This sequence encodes CASSAVNSNQPQHF.

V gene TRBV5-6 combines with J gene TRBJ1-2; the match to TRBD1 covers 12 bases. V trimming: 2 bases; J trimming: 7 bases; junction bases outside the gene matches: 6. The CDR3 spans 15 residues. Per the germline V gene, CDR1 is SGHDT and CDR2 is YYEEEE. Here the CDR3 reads CASSFGGQGAGGYTF. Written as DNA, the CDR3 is TGTGCCAGCAGCTTCGGGGGACAGGGGGCCGGTGGCTACACCTTC. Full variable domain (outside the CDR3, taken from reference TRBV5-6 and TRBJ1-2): DAGVTQSPTHLIKTRGQQVTLRCSPKSGHDTVSWYQQALGQGPQFIFQYYEEEERQRGNFPDRFSGHQFPNYSSELNVNALLLGDSALYLCASSFGGQGAGGYTFGSGTRLTVV.

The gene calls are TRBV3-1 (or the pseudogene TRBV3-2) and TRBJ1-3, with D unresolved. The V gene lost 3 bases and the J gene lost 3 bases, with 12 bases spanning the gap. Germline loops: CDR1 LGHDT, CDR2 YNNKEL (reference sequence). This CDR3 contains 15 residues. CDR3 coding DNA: TGTGCCAGCAGCCAGGTTAGGGAGAATGGAAACACCATATATTTT. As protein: CASSQVRENGNTIYF.